This T cell receptor (beta chain) comes out of a study of cytomegalovirus exposure and HLA in healthy donors. Primers for the PCR totalled 60 Vbeta and 13 Jbeta. Method: immunoSEQ multiplex PCR; TCRdb's copy keeps in-frame clones and lacks some. Here the sample spans 95,000 to 150,000 clones, approximately 80% being singletons. Germline V gives CDR1 LNHDA, CDR2 SQIVND (reference sequence). The CDR3 has 12 amino acids. V was pared by 3 bases and J by 9 bases, with 8 bases between. Comment on this clone: Its specificity is unknown.

Findings of the study overall: The study recorded fewer than 200 TCR beta chains that were cytomegalovirus-associated. The classifier reportedly diagnosed cytomegalovirus status with high specificity and sensitivity.

This receptor was obtained from a human donor in good health. Sequencing used PBMCs. The J gene is TRBJ2-2, the V gene TRBV19, with D hard to call. CDR3 sequence reads: CASSMPGRELFF. DNA of the CDR3: TGTGCCAGTAGTATGCCCGGTAGGGAGCTGTTTTTT.